Shown below are 24 T cell receptor beta chains from a single sample sequenced in a study of blood T cell repertoires in COVID-19. The assay was immunoSEQ multiplex PCR, and TCRdb's table has in-frame clones only and misses some. This sample has roughly 200,000 clones, with approximately 81% found just once. Sequencing was done on a sample of peripheral blood. These TCRs come from a person aged 70 to 85 with COVID-19, enrolled during active disease.

This clone was seen only a few times. V is TRBV6-5 and J is TRBJ1-2, with 10 bases fitting TRBD1. Trimming removed 4 bases from V and 5 bases from J; junction bases left unmatched: 10. This CDR3 is built from 16 residues. The germline gives CDR1 MNHEY, CDR2 SVGAGI. The CDR3 here is CASSSLPGQGMYGYTF. In nucleotides, the CDR3 is TGTGCCAGCAGTTCCCTCCCGGGACAGGGGATGTATGGCTACACCTTC.

CDR3 amino acids: CSVTLGLAGVTDTQYF. CDR3 in DNA: TGCAGCGTAACGCTTGGACTAGCGGGGGTCACAGATACGCAGTATTTT. The V call is TRBV29-1, the J call TRBJ2-3; 13 nucleotides match TRBD2. Germline trimming cut 6 bases from V and 2 bases from J; bases unmatched to any gene: 8. The germline gives CDR1 SQVTM, CDR2 ANQGSEA. CDR3 size: 16 residues.

In this sample, this clone turned up a few times. V and J are TRBV11-2 and TRBJ2-7, with TRBD1 as a possible D gene (8 bases). This CDR3 spans 14 amino acids. Germline CDR1 reads SGHAT; CDR2 reads FQNNGV. V was shortened by 5 bases and J by 6 bases, with 17 bases between the two germline ends. CDR3 in DNA: TGTGCCAGCAGCAAGCGGGACAGGTCACTCGAGCAGTACTTC. This gives the protein CASSKRDRSLEQYF.

This chain connects TRBV7-2 to TRBJ1-5; maybe TRBD1 (6 bases). CDR3 size: 15 residues. The ends were cut back, 4 bases at V and 4 bases at J, with 14 bases in the middle. Germline assignment: CDR1 SGHTA and CDR2 FQGNSA. The CDR3 coding sequence is TGTGCCAGCAGCTGGACCGCAGGACAGAATCAGCCCCAGCATTTT. It codes for CASSWTAGQNQPQHF. The variable domain in full, with the rest retrieved from reference TRBV7-2 and TRBJ1-5, is GAGVSQSPSNKVTEKGKDVELRCDPISGHTALYWYRQSLGQGLEFLIYFQGNSAPDKSGLPSDRFSAERTGGSVSTLTIQRTQQEDSAVYLCASSWTAGQNQPQHFGDGTRLSIL.

J is TRBJ1-3 and V is TRBV2; D ambiguous. Trimming shortened V by 4 bases and J by 0 bases, and 10 bases separated the two germline ends. The CDR3 loop spans 15 amino acids. CDR1 is SNHLY and CDR2 is FYNNEI in the germline V gene. The CDR3 sequence is CASSAQAISGNTIYF. The CDR3 DNA reads TGTGCCAGCAGTGCCCAGGCTATCTCTGGAAACACCATATATTTT.

The V gene is TRBV28, the J gene TRBJ1-6; 8 bases line up with TRBD1. CDR1 is MDHEN and CDR2 is SYDVKM in the germline V gene. The trim removed 3 bases at V and 9 bases at J, leaving 4 bases unmatched. This CDR3 has 14 amino acids. As DNA, the CDR3 is TGTGCCAGCAGTTTTGCCCAGGGGGCTTCACCCCTCCACTTT. It is translated as CASSFAQGASPLHF.

The chain joins TRBV28 to TRBJ1-2, with 8 positions matching TRBD1. The V and J ends lost 2 bases and 5 bases, in that order; junction bases with no gene match: 4. This CDR3 region has 14 residues. The germline V gene has CDR1 MDHEN and CDR2 SYDVKM. In DNA, the CDR3 is TGTGCCAGCAGTTTAGTGGGACAGGTGTATGGCTACACCTTC. Protein product: CASSLVGQVYGYTF.

This clone was seen a single time. This CDR3 is CASSENQGGKTNYGYTF. CDR3 sequence (DNA): TGTGCCAGCAGCGAAAATCAAGGGGGTAAAACTAACTATGGCTACACCTTC. V gene TRBV6-2 or TRBV6-3 combines with J gene TRBJ1-2; TRBD1 might be the D (6 bases). With 6 bases removed from V and 0 bases from J, the gap between germline ends came to 20 bases. The CDR3 runs to 17 residues. The germline V gene encodes CDR1 MNHEY and CDR2 SVGEGT.

This clone was detected many times. The chain is built from TRBV5-1 and TRBJ1-2, with a tentative D call TRBD1 (6 bases). Germline assignment: CDR1 SGHRS and CDR2 YFSETQ. V was clipped by 4 bases and J by 5 bases, with 12 bases between them. The CDR3 has 13 amino acids. CDR3 DNA sequence: TGCGCCAGCAGCCCGGACAGCTCTTATGGCTACACCTTC. Translated, it gives CASSPDSSYGYTF.

The rearrangement joins TRBV18 to TRBJ1-4, with D unresolved. The CDR3 runs 17 residues. CDR1 KGHSH and CDR2 LQKENI come from the germline V gene. V was cut by 2 bases and J by 7 bases, with 20 bases left in between. The CDR3 sequence is CASSPSAEPTLGEKLFF. The CDR3 nucleotides read TGTGCCAGCTCACCATCGGCGGAACCAACGTTGGGTGAAAAACTGTTTTTT.

In the case of this clone: Different DNA sequences within this sample yield the same CDR3. This chain joins TRBV5-1 and TRBJ2-7, with D uncertain. Germline CDR1 and CDR2: SGHRS and YFSETQ. CDR3 length: 13 amino acids. The V and J ends lost 4 bases and 0 bases respectively, with 8 bases between them. The CDR3 protein is CASSLRSSYEQYF. Written as DNA, the CDR3 is TGCGCCAGCAGCCTGAGGAGCTCCTACGAGCAGTACTTC.

The rearrangement joins TRBV25-1 to TRBJ2-5, with a weak D call TRBD2 (6 bases). Germline CDR1 MGHDK, CDR2 SYGVNS. This CDR3 is 15 amino acids long. V lost 6 bases, J lost 1 base, and 15 bases lay in between. The CDR3 spells CASSRPLAAQETQYF. CDR3 nucleotide sequence: TGTGCCAGCAGCCGACCTTTAGCGGCCCAAGAGACCCAGTACTTC.

The sample holds one count of this clone. The chain combines TRBV9 with TRBJ1-3; no clear D. CDR3 length: 16 amino acids. V shed 0 bases and J shed 3 bases, with 13 bases lying between them. CDR1 SGDLS and CDR2 YYNGEE come from the germline V gene. The CDR3 loop is CASSVDAGVRGNTIYF. The DNA for the CDR3 is TGTGCCAGCAGCGTAGACGCGGGTGTTCGTGGAAACACCATATATTTT.

The rearrangement links TRBV5-6 to TRBJ2-3; TRBD1 is a possible D gene (6 bases). Per the germline V gene, CDR1 is SGHDT and CDR2 is YYEEEE. The CDR3 covers 15 residues. V dropped 7 bases and J dropped 6 bases, with 21 bases sitting between them. The CDR3: CASVLGRGRRDTQYF. Written as DNA, the CDR3 is TGTGCCAGCGTCTTGGGCAGGGGAAGGAGGGATACGCAGTATTTT.

This chain joins TRBV9 and TRBJ2-2, with 7 bases identical to TRBD1. V dropped 4 bases and J dropped 1; count of bases not matched to a gene: 10. Per the germline V gene, CDR1 is SGDLS and CDR2 is YYNGEE. The CDR3 loop spans 17 amino acids. CDR3 protein: CASSTSPQGRNTGELFF. DNA of the CDR3: TGTGCCAGCAGCACCTCCCCACAGGGGAGGAACACCGGGGAGCTGTTTTTT.

The J gene is TRBJ1-2, the V gene TRBV29-1; no clear D gene. Between the trimmed V and J ends, which lost 6 bases and 4 bases, there was a span of 15 bases. Germline lookup yields CDR1 SQVTM and CDR2 ANQGSEA. The CDR3 length is 13 residues. The CDR3 bases are TGCAGCGTCGGACGGACTGAGGGCTATGGCTACACCTTC. Encoded protein: CSVGRTEGYGYTF.

The sample holds one count of this clone. Germline is not matched at one junction end, which may reflect a read error. For the CDR3, the DNA is TGTGCCAACAGTCAAGGGGCTGAGCAGTTCTTC. Encoded protein: CANSQGAEQFF. The chain has TRBV12-3 or TRBV12-4 and TRBJ2-1, with a possible D match to TRBD1 (5 bases). The CDR3 covers 11 residues.

This clone was detected many times. The chain employs TRBV13 and TRBJ1-6; D is ambiguous. Germline CDR1 and CDR2: PRHDT and FYEKMQ (reference sequence). Trimming removed 1 base at V and 7 bases at J, with 5 bases between. The CDR3 is made up of 13 amino acids. CDR3 residues: CASSLDRNSPLHF. CDR3 coding DNA: TGTGCCAGCAGCTTAGACAGAAATTCACCCCTCCACTTT. Full variable domain (rest looked up from reference TRBV13 and TRBJ1-6): AAGVIQSPRHLIKEKRETATLKCYPIPRHDTVYWYQQGPGQDPQFLISFYEKMQSDKGSIPDRFSAQQFSDYHSELNMSSLELGDSALYFCASSLDRNSPLHFGNGTRLTVT.

The gene calls are TRBV5-1 and TRBJ2-1, with TRBD2 matching over 8 bases. Per germline, CDR1 SGHRS and CDR2 YFSETQ. The junction had 13 bases not matched to a gene; V was cut back by 3 bases and J by 8 bases. CDR3 length equals 16 residues. The CDR3 coding sequence is TGCGCCAGCAGCTATAGCGGGCCGGGGGGGTTAGATGAGCAGTTCTTC. Translation gives CASSYSGPGGLDEQFF.

The V gene is TRBV19, the J gene TRBJ2-2; 7 nucleotides agree with TRBD2. After removal of 3 bases from V and 1 base from J, the junction contained 2 bases not matched to a gene. This CDR3 contains 15 residues. Germline V gene data show CDR1 as LNHDA and CDR2 as SQIVND (reference sequence). CDR3 DNA: TGTGCCAGTAGTATCCGCGGGGGGAACACCGGGGAGCTGTTTTTT. Translating gives CASSIRGGNTGELFF.

The chain combines TRBV5-1 with TRBJ2-1, with 7 bases lining up with TRBD2. There are 15 residues in the CDR3. J was trimmed by 4 bases and V by 3 bases; bases with no gene match: 7. Germline V CDR1 and CDR2: SGHRS, YFSETQ. In DNA form, the CDR3 reads TGCGCCAGCAGCTCGGGACTAACAACTTACAATGAGCAGTTCTTC. It translates to CASSSGLTTYNEQFF. The whole variable domain, remainder taken from reference TRBV5-1 and TRBJ2-1, is KAGVTQTPRYLIKTRGQQVTLSCSPISGHRSVSWYQQTPGQGLQFLFEYFSETQRNKGNFPGRFSGRQFSNSRSEMNVSTLELGDSALYLCASSSGLTTYNEQFFGPGTRLTVL.

This sequence joins TRBV28 and TRBJ1-4; D ambiguous. The CDR3 covers 15 residues. V was clipped by 4 bases and J by 8 bases, with 17 bases between them. Per germline, CDR1 MDHEN and CDR2 SYDVKM. The CDR3 coding sequence is TGTGCCAGCAGTTCAGTCCTCATCAGCGACGAAAAACTGTTTTTT. Its protein is CASSSVLISDEKLFF.

This clone occurred once. V is TRBV14 and J is TRBJ1-1; D is unclear. Germline loops: CDR1 SGHDN, CDR2 FVKESK. The CDR3 has 13 amino acids. With 5 bases removed from V and 1 base from J, the gap between germline ends came to 8 bases. CDR3 loop: CASSLTPNTEAFF. In DNA form, the CDR3 reads TGTGCCAGCAGCTTAACACCGAACACTGAAGCTTTCTTT. Combining the CDR3 with reference TRBV14 and TRBJ1-1 gives the whole variable domain EAGVTQFPSHSVIEKGQTVTLRCDPISGHDNLYWYRRVMGKEIKFLLHFVKESKQDESGMPNNRFLAERTGGTYSTLKVQPAELEDSGVYFCASSLTPNTEAFFGQGTRLTVV.

The rearrangement links TRBV2 to TRBJ1-6, with a possible D match to TRBD1 (6 bases). Germline CDR1 reads SNHLY; CDR2 reads FYNNEI. V was shortened by 10 bases and J by 14 bases, with 15 bases between the two germline ends. CDR3 length equals 11 residues. CDR3: CATAQGEALHF. The CDR3 region has the DNA TGTGCCACCGCACAGGGTGAAGCCCTCCACTTT.